Sequencing of this TCR beta chain was carried out in a study of shared clonotypes between healthy human individuals. Profiling relied on immunoSEQ multiplex PCR, and the TCRdb table lists in-frame clones only, not all of them. The sample holds 2 million to 2.5 million clones; 85% to 95% are singletons and the top ten take 0.3% to 0.45%. With 1 base removed from V and 2 bases from J, the gap between germline ends came to 9 bases. Germline V gives CDR1 SGHRS, CDR2 YFSETQ. This CDR3 spans 14 amino acids. The chain is built from TRBV5-1 and TRBJ1-1; no clear D gene. The sample was naive CD4+ T cells from PBMCs. Sample subset: CD45RA+ positively selected. This clonotype was obtained from a man aged 18 to 29 in good health. Some clones in this sample may be carry-over from other donors' samples. The CDR3 nucleotides read TGCGCCAGCAGCTTGATGAACAGTAACACTGAAGCTTTCTTT. Protein sequence: CASSLMNSNTEAFF.